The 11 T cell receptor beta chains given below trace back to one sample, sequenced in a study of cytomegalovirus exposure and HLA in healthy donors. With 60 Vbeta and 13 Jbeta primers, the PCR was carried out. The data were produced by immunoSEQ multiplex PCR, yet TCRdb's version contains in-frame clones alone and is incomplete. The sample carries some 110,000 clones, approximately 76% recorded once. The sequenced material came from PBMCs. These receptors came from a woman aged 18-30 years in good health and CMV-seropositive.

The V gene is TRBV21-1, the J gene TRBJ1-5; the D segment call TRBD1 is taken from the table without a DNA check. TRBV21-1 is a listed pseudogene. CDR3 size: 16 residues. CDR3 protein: CASSFRGNQGHQPQHF. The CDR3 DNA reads TGTGCCAGCAGCTTCCGGGGCAACCAGGGGCATCAGCCCCAGCATTTT.

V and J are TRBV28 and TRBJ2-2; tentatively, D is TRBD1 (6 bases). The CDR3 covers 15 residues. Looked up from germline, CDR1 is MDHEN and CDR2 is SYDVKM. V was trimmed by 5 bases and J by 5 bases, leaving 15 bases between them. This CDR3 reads CASSLHRTGTGELFF. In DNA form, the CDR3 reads TGTGCCAGCAGTCTCCATCGAACAGGGACCGGGGAGCTGTTTTTT. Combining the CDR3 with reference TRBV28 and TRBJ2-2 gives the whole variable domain DVKVTQSSRYLVKRTGEKVFLECVQDMDHENMFWYRQDPGLGLRLIYFSYDVKMKEKGDIPEGYSVSREKKERFSLILESASTNQTSMYLCASSLHRTGTGELFFGEGSRLTVL.

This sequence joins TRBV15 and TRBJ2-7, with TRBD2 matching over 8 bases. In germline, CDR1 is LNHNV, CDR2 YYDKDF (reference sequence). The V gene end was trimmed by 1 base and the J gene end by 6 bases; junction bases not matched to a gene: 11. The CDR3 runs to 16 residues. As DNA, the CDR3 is TGTGCCACCAGCAGAGCCCTGGCGGGAGGCGGGGGCGAGCAGTACTTC. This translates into CATSRALAGGGGEQYF.

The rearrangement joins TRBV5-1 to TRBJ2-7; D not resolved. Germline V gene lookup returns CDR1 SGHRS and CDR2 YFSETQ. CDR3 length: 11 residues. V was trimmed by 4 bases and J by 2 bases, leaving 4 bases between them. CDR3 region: CASSTTYEQYF. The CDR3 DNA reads TGCGCCAGCAGCACAACCTACGAGCAGTACTTC.

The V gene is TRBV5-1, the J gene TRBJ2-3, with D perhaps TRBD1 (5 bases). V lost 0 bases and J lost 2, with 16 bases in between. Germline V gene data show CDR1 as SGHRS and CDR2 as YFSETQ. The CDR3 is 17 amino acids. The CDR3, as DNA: TGCGCCAGCAGCTTGGGGGCAGGGAAGGGTTTCACAGATACGCAGTATTTT. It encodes CASSLGAGKGFTDTQYF. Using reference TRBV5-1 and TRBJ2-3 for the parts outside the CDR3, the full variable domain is KAGVTQTPRYLIKTRGQQVTLSCSPISGHRSVSWYQQTPGQGLQFLFEYFSETQRNKGNFPGRFSGRQFSNSRSEMNVSTLELGDSALYLCASSLGAGKGFTDTQYFGPGTRLTVL.

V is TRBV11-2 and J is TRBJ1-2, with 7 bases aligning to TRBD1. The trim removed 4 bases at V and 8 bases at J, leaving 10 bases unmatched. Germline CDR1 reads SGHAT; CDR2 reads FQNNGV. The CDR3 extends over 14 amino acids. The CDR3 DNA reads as TGTGCCAGCAGCTCCGGGACAGCCTCGGGCGGCTACACCTTC. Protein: CASSSGTASGGYTF.

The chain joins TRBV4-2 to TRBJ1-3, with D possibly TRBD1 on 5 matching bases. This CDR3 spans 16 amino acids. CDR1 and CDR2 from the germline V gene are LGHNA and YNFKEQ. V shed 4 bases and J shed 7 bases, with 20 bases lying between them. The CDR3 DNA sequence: TGTGCCAGCAGCCTCGACCCCGGGCAGGGCTGGAACACCATATATTTT. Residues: CASSLDPGQGWNTIYF.

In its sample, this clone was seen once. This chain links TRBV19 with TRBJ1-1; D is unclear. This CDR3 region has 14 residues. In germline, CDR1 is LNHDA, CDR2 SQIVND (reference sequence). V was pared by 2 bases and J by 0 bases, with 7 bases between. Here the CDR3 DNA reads TGTGCCAGTAGTATACGACAACTGAACACTGAAGCTTTCTTT. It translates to CASSIRQLNTEAFF.

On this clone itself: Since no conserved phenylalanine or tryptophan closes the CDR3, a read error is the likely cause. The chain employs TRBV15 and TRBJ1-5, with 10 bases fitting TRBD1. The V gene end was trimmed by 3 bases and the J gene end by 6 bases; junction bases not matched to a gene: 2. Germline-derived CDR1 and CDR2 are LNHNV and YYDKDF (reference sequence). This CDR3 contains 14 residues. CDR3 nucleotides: TGTGCCACCAGCAGGGACAGGGGGTCTCAGCCCCAGCATGTT. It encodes CATSRDRGSQPQHV.

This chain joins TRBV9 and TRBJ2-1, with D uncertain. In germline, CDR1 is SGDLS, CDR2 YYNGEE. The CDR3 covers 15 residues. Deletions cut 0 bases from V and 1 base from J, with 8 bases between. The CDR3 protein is CASSVGKSSYNEQFF. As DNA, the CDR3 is TGTGCCAGCAGCGTAGGTAAGAGTTCCTACAATGAGCAGTTCTTC.

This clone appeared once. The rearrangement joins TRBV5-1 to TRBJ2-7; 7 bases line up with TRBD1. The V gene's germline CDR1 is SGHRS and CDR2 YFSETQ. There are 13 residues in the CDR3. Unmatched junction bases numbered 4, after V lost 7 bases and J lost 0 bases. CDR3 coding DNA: TGCGCCAGCCAGACAGGGTACTCCTACGAGCAGTACTTC. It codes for CASQTGYSYEQYF.